The source of this T cell receptor (beta chain) is a study of cytomegalovirus exposure and HLA in healthy donors. Healthy bone marrow donors made up the cohort. Likely unrecorded immune exposures existed in these nominally healthy donors. A remark on this clone: Its antigen is undetermined.

The PCR employed 60 Vbeta primers together with 13 Jbeta primers. Method: immunoSEQ multiplex PCR; TCRdb's copy keeps in-frame clones and lacks some. Altogether approximately 140,000 clones are present, around 85% being singletons, with the ten largest covering around 4%. Study findings and constraints: Productive status was seen about 90% or about 30% of the time for most TCR beta V segments in an earlier analysis.

CDR3 length equals 14 residues. CDR1 is GTSNPN and CDR2 is SVGIG in the germline V gene (reference sequence). V lost 0 bases and J 3 bases, leaving 9 bases between the germline ends. The sequence derives from a man aged 35-49 years in good health and CMV-seropositive. The rearrangement joins TRBV30 to TRBJ1-5, with unresolved D. Sequencing was carried out using PBMCs. CDR3 loop: CAWSVLSVNQPQHF. CDR3 sequence (DNA): TGTGCCTGGAGTGTACTCAGCGTCAATCAGCCCCAGCATTTT.